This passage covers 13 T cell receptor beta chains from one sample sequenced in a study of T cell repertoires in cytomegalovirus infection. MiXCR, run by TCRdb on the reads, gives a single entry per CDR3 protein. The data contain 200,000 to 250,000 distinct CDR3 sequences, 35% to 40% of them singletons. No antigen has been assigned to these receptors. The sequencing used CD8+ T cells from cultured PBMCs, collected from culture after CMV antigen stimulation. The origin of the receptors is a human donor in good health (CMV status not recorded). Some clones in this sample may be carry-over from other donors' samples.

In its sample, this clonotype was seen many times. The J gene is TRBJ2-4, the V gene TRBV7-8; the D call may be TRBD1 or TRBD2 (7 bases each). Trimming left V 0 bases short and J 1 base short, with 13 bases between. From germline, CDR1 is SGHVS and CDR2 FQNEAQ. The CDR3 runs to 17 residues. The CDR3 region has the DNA TGTGCCAGCAGCTTAGCGCAGGGGGGGACGGCCAAAAACATTCAGTACTTC. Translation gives CASSLAQGGTAKNIQYF.

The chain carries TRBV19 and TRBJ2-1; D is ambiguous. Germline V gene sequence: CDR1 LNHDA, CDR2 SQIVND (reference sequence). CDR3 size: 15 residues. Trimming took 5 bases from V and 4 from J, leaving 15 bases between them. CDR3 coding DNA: TGTGCCAGTAGTGAGGAGCACTCACTTTACAATGAGCAGTTCTTC. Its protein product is CASSEEHSLYNEQFF.

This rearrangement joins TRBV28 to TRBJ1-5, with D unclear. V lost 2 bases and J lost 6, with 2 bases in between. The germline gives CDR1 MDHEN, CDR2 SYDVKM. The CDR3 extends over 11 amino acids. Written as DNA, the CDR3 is TGTGCCAGCAGTTTAAGTCAGCCCCAGCATTTT. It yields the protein CASSLSQPQHF.

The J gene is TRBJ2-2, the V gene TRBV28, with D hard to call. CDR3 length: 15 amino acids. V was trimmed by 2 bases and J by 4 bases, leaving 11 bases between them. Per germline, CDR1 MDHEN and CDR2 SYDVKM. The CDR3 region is CASSLNLAGTGELFF. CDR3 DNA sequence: TGTGCCAGCAGTTTAAATCTGGCTGGCACCGGGGAGCTGTTTTTT. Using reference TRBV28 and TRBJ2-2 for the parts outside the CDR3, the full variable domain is DVKVTQSSRYLVKRTGEKVFLECVQDMDHENMFWYRQDPGLGLRLIYFSYDVKMKEKGDIPEGYSVSREKKERFSLILESASTNQTSMYLCASSLNLAGTGELFFGEGSRLTVL.

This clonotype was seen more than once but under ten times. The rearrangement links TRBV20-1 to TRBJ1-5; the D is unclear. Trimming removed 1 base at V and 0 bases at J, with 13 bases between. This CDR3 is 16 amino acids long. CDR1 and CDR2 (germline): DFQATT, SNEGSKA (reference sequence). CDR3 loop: CSARVAAGYSNQPQHF. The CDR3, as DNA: TGCAGTGCTAGAGTGGCGGCAGGTTATAGCAATCAGCCCCAGCATTTT.

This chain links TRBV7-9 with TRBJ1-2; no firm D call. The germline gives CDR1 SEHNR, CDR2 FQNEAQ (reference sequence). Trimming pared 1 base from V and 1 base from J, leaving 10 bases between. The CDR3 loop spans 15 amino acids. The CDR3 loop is CASSLGSGVNYGYTF. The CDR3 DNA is TGTGCCAGCAGCTTAGGTTCTGGGGTTAACTATGGCTACACCTTC.

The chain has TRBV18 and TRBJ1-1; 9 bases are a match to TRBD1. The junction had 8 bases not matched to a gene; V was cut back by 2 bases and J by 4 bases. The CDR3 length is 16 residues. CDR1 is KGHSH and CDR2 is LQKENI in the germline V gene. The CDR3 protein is CASSPEGTGLGTEAFF. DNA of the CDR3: TGTGCCAGCTCACCAGAGGGGACAGGGTTGGGCACTGAAGCTTTCTTT. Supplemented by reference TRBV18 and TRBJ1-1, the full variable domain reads NAGVMQNPRHLVRRRGQEARLRCSPMKGHSHVYWYRQLPEEGLKFMVYLQKENIIDESGMPKERFSAEFPKEGPSILRIQQVVRGDSAAYFCASSPEGTGLGTEAFFGQGTRLTVV.

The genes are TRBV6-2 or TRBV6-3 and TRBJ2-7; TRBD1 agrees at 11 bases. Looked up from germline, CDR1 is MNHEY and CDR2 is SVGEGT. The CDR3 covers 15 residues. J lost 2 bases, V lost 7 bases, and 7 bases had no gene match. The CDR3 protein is CASTKDRGPTYEQYF. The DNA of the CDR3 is TGTGCCAGCACCAAGGACAGGGGGCCGACCTACGAGCAGTACTTC.

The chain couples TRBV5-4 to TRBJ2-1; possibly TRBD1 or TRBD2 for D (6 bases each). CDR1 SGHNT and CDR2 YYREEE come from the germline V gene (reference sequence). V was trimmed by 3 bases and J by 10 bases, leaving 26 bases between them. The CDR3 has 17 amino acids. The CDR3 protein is CASSSGVRGASGREQFF. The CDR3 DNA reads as TGTGCCAGCAGCTCCGGAGTGAGGGGGGCTTCGGGCAGGGAGCAGTTCTTC.

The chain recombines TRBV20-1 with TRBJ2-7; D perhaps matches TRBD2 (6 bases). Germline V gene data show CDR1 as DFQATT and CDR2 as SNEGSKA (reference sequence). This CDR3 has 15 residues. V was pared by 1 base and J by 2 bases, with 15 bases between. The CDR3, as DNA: TGCAGTGCTAGAGTAGCAGCGGGCCTAACCTACGAGCAGTACTTC. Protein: CSARVAAGLTYEQYF.

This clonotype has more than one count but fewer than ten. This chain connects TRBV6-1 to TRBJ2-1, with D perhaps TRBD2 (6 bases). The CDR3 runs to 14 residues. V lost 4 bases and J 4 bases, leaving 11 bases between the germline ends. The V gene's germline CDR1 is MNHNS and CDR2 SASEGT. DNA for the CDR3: TGTGCCAGCAGTGGGCCGGGACTTTACAATGAGCAGTTCTTC. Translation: CASSGPGLYNEQFF.

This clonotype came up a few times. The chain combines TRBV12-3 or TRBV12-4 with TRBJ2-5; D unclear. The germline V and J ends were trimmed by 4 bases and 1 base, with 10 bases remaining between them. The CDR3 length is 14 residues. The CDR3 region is CASSSGRFQETQYF. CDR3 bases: TGTGCCAGCAGTTCCGGACGGTTCCAAGAGACCCAGTACTTC.

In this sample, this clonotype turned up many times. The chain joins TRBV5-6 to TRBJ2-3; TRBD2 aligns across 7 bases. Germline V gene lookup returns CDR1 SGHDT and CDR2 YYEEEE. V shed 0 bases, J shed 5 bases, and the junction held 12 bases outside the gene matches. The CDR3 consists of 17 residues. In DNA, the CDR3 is TGTGCCAGCAGCTTGGGAGGGGCTAGCGGAAGATTAGATACGCAGTATTTT. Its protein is CASSLGGASGRLDTQYF.